This entry concerns a single T cell receptor beta chain. TCRdb's copy holds only in-frame clones and misses some; the assay was immunoSEQ multiplex PCR. The table lists roughly 110,000 clones, 58% of them singletons. These data come from a study of cytotoxic CD8 clonotypes in ibrutinib-treated CLL. Study in general: Included were 11 relapsed/refractory and about 15 treatment-naive patients, of whom fewer than 18 were IGHV unmutated.

V gave up 10 bases and J gave up 10 bases, with 10 bases separating them. The CDR3 is 9 residues long. Germline CDR1 reads LNHDA; CDR2 reads SQIVND (reference sequence). Material: PBMCs, obtained after 24 months of ibrutinib treatment. The genes are TRBV19 and TRBJ1-1, with D perhaps TRBD1 (5 bases). This clonotype was sampled from a human donor with chronic lymphocytic leukemia. The CDR3 bases are TGTGCCACTGGACAACCAGCTTTCTTT. It specifies CATGQPAFF.